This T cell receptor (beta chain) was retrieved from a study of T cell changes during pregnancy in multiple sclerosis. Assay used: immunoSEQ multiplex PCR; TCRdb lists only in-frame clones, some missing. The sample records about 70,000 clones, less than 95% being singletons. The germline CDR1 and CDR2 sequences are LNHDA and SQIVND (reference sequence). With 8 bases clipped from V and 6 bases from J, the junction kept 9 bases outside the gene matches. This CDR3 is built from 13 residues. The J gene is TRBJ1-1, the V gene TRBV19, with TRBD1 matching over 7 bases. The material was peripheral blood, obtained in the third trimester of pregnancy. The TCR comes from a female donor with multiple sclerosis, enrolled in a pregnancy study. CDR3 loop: CASYIQGEAEAFF. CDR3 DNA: TGTGCCAGTTATATCCAGGGGGAGGCTGAAGCTTTCTTT.